This T cell receptor beta chain was profiled in a study of shared clonotypes between healthy human individuals. In the naive CD8 group, cells lacked CD45RO and were positively selected for CCR7, so terminally differentiated effector memory CD45RA+ cells were left out. Germline loops: CDR1 SEHNR, CDR2 FQNEAQ (reference sequence). The CDR3 totals 16 residues. J gave up 3 bases and V 5 bases, and 8 bases lay outside the gene matches. Profiling relied on immunoSEQ multiplex PCR, and the TCRdb table lists in-frame clones only, not all of them. The sample includes millions of clones, 85% to 95% seen only once; the top ten take roughly 1.1%.

The sequencing sample was made of naive CD8+ T cells sorted from blood. The chain combines TRBV7-9 with TRBJ2-2, with 8 bases that match TRBD1. The TCR originated in a man younger than 35 in good health. CDR3 protein: CASSLLGTGYTGELFF. The CDR3 nucleotides read TGTGCCAGCAGCCTACTTGGGACAGGCTACACCGGGGAGCTGTTTTTT.